The present T cell receptor (beta chain) was sequenced within a study of sequential checkpoint blockade in melanoma. Study-wide background: After nivolumab or ipilimumab alone, about two dozen patients had week-13 rebiopsies. Study-level findings and limits: Tumor T-cell fraction and clonality correlated with PD-L1 and CD8+ counts.

This clone was seen at least ten times. Its cognate antigen is unknown. V shed 1 base and J 2 bases; nucleotides not matched to a gene: 9. Germline V CDR1 and CDR2: SGHNT, YENEEA. The CDR3 length is 18 residues. Documented treatment: randomized to nivolumab then ipilimumab (arm A) or the reverse (arm B). Sequencing used immunoSEQ multiplex PCR; TCRdb keeps in-frame clones, though not all of them. The repertoire holds approximately 4,200 clones, 20% to 30% seen once, with over 12% in the top ten. V and J are TRBV11-3 and TRBJ2-1, with TRBD1 matching over 9 bases. The clonotype comes from a human donor with melanoma. This material consisted of tumor tissue (inferred from file names), taken from a patient given nivolumab and ipilimumab in sequence. The CDR3 loop is CASSLVVGTGWAYNEQFF. The CDR3 DNA reads TGTGCCAGCAGCTTAGTAGTGGGGACAGGGTGGGCCTACAATGAGCAGTTCTTC. Using reference TRBV11-3 and TRBJ2-1 for the parts outside the CDR3, the full variable domain is EAGVVQSPRYKIIEKKQPVAFWCNPISGHNTLYWYLQNLGQGPELLIRYENEEAVDDSQLPKDRFSAERLKGVDSTLKIQPAELGDSAVYLCASSLVVGTGWAYNEQFFGPGTRLTVL.